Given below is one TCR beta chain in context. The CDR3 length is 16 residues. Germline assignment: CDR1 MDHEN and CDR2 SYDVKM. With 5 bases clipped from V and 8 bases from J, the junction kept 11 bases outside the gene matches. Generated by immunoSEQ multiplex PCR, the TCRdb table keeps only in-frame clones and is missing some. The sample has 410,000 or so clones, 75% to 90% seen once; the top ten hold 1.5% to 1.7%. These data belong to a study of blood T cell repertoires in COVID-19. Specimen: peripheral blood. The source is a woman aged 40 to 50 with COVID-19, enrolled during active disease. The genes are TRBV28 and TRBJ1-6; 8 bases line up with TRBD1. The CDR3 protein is CASSALGQGSDSPLHF. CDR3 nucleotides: TGTGCCAGCAGTGCCCTCGGACAGGGTTCGGATTCACCCCTCCACTTT.